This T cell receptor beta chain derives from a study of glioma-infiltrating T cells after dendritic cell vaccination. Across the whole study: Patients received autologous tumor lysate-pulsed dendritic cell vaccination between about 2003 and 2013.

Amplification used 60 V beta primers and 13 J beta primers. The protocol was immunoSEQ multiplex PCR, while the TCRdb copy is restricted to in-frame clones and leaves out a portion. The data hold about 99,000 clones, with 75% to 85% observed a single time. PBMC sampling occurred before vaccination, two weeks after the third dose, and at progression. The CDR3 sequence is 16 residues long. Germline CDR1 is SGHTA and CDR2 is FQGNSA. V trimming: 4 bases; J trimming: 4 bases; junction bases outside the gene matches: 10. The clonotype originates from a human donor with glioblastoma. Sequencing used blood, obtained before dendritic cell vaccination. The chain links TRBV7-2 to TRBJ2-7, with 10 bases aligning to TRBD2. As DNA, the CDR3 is TGTGCCAGCAGCTCCGCTCCCAGCGGGGGGGCTTACGAGCAGTACTTC. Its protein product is CASSSAPSGGAYEQYF. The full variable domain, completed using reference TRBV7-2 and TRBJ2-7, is GAGVSQSPSNKVTEKGKDVELRCDPISGHTALYWYRQSLGQGLEFLIYFQGNSAPDKSGLPSDRFSAERTGGSVSTLTIQRTQQEDSAVYLCASSSAPSGGAYEQYFGPGTRLTVT.